These 21 T cell receptor beta chains share one sample of origin, sequenced in a study of T-cell memory formation after mild COVID-19. TCRdb re-analysed the 5' RACE reads in MiXCR, keeping a single row per CDR3 protein. The table lists hundreds of thousands of distinct CDR3 sequences, 28% of them singletons, with about 13% in the top ten. Sample: PBMCs or a T cell subset sorted from them (not recorded which). Every receptor here comes from an adult woman who had mild COVID-19 (a few samples of this study predate the infection). Cell type and time point are not known.

This clonotype occurred a few times. The rearrangement joins TRBV12-3 or TRBV12-4 to TRBJ1-6, with D uncertain. The V end lost 4 bases, the J end lost 14 bases, and 12 bases lay between the germline ends. This CDR3 has 12 amino acids. The CDR3 sequence: CASSSDRATLHF. Written as DNA, the CDR3 is TGTGCCAGCAGTTCTGACCGGGCGACCCTCCACTTT.

The V and J genes are TRBV29-1 and TRBJ2-1, with TRBD1 identical over 7 bases. J gave up 5 bases and V 7 bases, and 11 bases lay outside the gene matches. Germline V gene sequence: CDR1 SQVTM, CDR2 ANQGSEA. The CDR3 consists of 14 residues. The CDR3 loop is CSALTGDGDNEQFF. The CDR3 coding sequence is TGCAGCGCCCTTACAGGGGACGGAGACAATGAGCAGTTCTTC.

This clonotype has ten or more counts. The chain couples TRBV5-1 to TRBJ2-3, with D perhaps TRBD2 (6 bases). The CDR3 has 17 amino acids. V was pared by 2 bases and J by 1 base, with 17 bases between. Germline CDR1 is SGHRS and CDR2 is YFSETQ. The CDR3 sequence is CASSFYGDLAGTDTQYF. The CDR3 nucleotides are TGCGCCAGCAGCTTCTACGGAGATTTAGCGGGCACAGATACGCAGTATTTT. The whole variable domain, remainder taken from reference TRBV5-1 and TRBJ2-3, is KAGVTQTPRYLIKTRGQQVTLSCSPISGHRSVSWYQQTPGQGLQFLFEYFSETQRNKGNFPGRFSGRQFSNSRSEMNVSTLELGDSALYLCASSFYGDLAGTDTQYFGPGTRLTVL.

This sequence joins TRBV29-1 and TRBJ2-1, with D possibly matching TRBD1 (9 bases). V dropped 7 bases and J dropped 5 bases, with 27 bases sitting between them. The V gene's germline CDR1 is SQVTM and CDR2 ANQGSEA. CDR3 length: 17 residues. CDR3 sequence reads: CSATGGAGTGRNNEQFF. The CDR3 DNA is TGCAGCGCCACGGGGGGGGCCGGGACAGGGAGGAACAATGAGCAGTTCTTC.

This clonotype has only a few counts. V usage is TRBV20-1 and J usage is TRBJ2-1; TRBD1 matches 8 bases. In germline, CDR1 is DFQATT, CDR2 SNEGSKA (reference sequence). The CDR3 consists of 12 residues. J lost 7 bases, V lost 5 bases, and 4 bases had no gene match. DNA of the CDR3: TGCAGTGCTCCCCGGACAGGGAATGAGCAGTTCTTC. It codes for CSAPRTGNEQFF.

J is TRBJ2-2 and V is TRBV7-3; D remains ambiguous. The CDR3 is 14 residues long. Germline V CDR1 and CDR2: SGHTA, FQGTGA. With 4 bases removed from V and 3 bases from J, the gap between germline ends came to 9 bases. In nucleotides, the CDR3 is TGTGCCAGCAGCTCTAATGGTTACACCGGGGAGCTGTTTTTT. Residues: CASSSNGYTGELFF.

This chain uses TRBV12-3 or TRBV12-4 with TRBJ1-2; TRBD1 agrees at 8 bases. The CDR3 has 15 residues. The V and J ends lost 0 bases and 3 bases, in that order; junction bases with no gene match: 3. The CDR3 reads CASSLAEQGDYGYTF. In nucleotides, the CDR3 is TGTGCCAGCAGTTTAGCGGAACAGGGGGACTATGGCTACACCTTC.

This clonotype was counted only a few times. The chain couples TRBV7-6 to TRBJ2-3; 13 bases are shared with TRBD2. Germline V gene data show CDR1 as SGHVS and CDR2 as FNYEAQ. The CDR3 covers 16 residues. After removal of 4 bases from V and 2 bases from J, the junction contained 3 bases not matched to a gene. CDR3 nucleotides: TGTGCCAGCAGCTCGACTAGCGGGAGGAACACAGATACGCAGTATTTT. Residues: CASSSTSGRNTDTQYF. Together with reference TRBV7-6 and TRBJ2-3, the CDR3 gives the full variable domain: GAGVSQSPRYKVTKRGQDVALRCDPISGHVSLYWYRQALGQGPEFLTYFNYEAQQDKSGLPNDRFSAERPEGSISTLTIQRTEQRDSAMYRCASSSTSGRNTDTQYFGPGTRLTVL.

In its sample, this clonotype was seen a few times. This sequence joins TRBV12-3 or TRBV12-4 and TRBJ2-7; 9 bases agree with TRBD1. The CDR3 covers 13 residues. With 7 bases clipped from V and 6 bases from J, the junction kept 7 bases outside the gene matches. CDR3 residues: CASTTGTGFEQYF. In nucleotides, the CDR3 is TGTGCCAGCACAACCGGGACAGGGTTCGAGCAGTACTTC.

The rearrangement joins TRBV20-1 to TRBJ1-1; D is unresolved. The CDR3 is 13 residues long. V gave up 3 bases and J gave up 1 base, with 9 bases separating them. Germline V CDR1 and CDR2: DFQATT, SNEGSKA (reference sequence). The CDR3 nucleotides are TGCAGTGCTAGGGAGCAGAGGAACACTGAAGCTTTCTTT. Translated: CSAREQRNTEAFF.

The chain links TRBV6-4 to TRBJ2-3, with D possibly matching TRBD2 (6 bases). CDR3 length: 14 amino acids. Trimming left V 3 bases short and J 4 bases short, with 11 bases between. The germline V gene encodes CDR1 MRHNA and CDR2 SNTAGT. This chain's CDR3 is CASSDGGRADTQYF. The DNA for the CDR3 is TGTGCCAGCAGTGATGGGGGGAGAGCAGATACGCAGTATTTT.

This clonotype occurred a few times. The V gene is TRBV7-6, the J gene TRBJ2-3; TRBD1 agrees at 10 bases. Per germline, CDR1 SGHVS and CDR2 FNYEAQ. V dropped 5 bases and J dropped 6; count of bases not matched to a gene: 8. The CDR3 runs to 15 residues. The CDR3 nucleotides are TGTGCCAGCAGCCAGTTCACGGGACAGGGGGATACGCAGTATTTT. It codes for CASSQFTGQGDTQYF. Supplemented by reference TRBV7-6 and TRBJ2-3, the full variable domain reads GAGVSQSPRYKVTKRGQDVALRCDPISGHVSLYWYRQALGQGPEFLTYFNYEAQQDKSGLPNDRFSAERPEGSISTLTIQRTEQRDSAMYRCASSQFTGQGDTQYFGPGTRLTVL.

The rearrangement links TRBV18 to TRBJ2-3; perhaps TRBD2 as D (7 bases). Deletions cut 5 bases from V and 5 bases from J, with 20 bases between. The germline gives CDR1 KGHSH, CDR2 LQKENI. The CDR3 runs to 16 residues. CDR3 region: CASSGLAGARGDTQYF. The CDR3 nucleotides are TGTGCCAGCTCAGGCTTGGCGGGGGCCCGGGGAGATACGCAGTATTTT.

This chain connects TRBV24-1 to TRBJ1-2; the match to TRBD1 covers 7 bases. This CDR3 spans 11 amino acids. J was trimmed by 8 bases and V by 9 bases; bases with no gene match: 5. Germline V gene data show CDR1 as KGHDR and CDR2 as SFDVKD. The CDR3 DNA is TGTGCCACCTCACAGGGGCAAGGCTACACCTTC. It translates to CATSQGQGYTF.

The genes are TRBV6-5 and TRBJ1-1, with a possible D match to TRBD1 (5 bases). The V gene's germline CDR1 is MNHEY and CDR2 SVGAGI. Trimming removed 7 bases from V and 1 base from J, with 16 bases in between. CDR3 length: 15 residues. CDR3 loop: CASKESGAKNTEAFF. For the CDR3, the DNA is TGTGCCAGCAAAGAAAGCGGGGCGAAGAACACTGAAGCTTTCTTT.

V usage is TRBV7-3 and J usage is TRBJ2-1; D call uncertain. V lost 5 bases to trimming and J lost 7 bases, with 18 bases between them. Germline lookup yields CDR1 SGHTA and CDR2 FQGTGA. This CDR3 region has 15 residues. DNA for the CDR3: TGTGCCAGCAGCCGCGTCCGTGGTTTTAATAATGAGCAGTTCTTC. Protein: CASSRVRGFNNEQFF.

This clonotype was counted only a few times. The gene calls are TRBV4-2 and TRBJ2-1; TRBD2 aligns across 11 bases. The CDR3 contains 15 residues. The ends lost 6 bases at V and 3 bases at J; junction bases unmatched: 4. CDR1 and CDR2 (germline): LGHNA, YNFKEQ. CDR3 in amino acids: CASRPTSGDYNEQFF. CDR3 DNA sequence: TGTGCCAGCAGGCCGACTAGCGGGGACTACAATGAGCAGTTCTTC.

This chain joins TRBV12-3 or TRBV12-4 and TRBJ1-1; D gene ambiguous. This CDR3 has 13 residues. Trimming removed 8 bases from V and 4 bases from J, with 14 bases in between. This CDR3 reads CASGVLASTEAFF. CDR3 sequence (DNA): TGTGCCAGCGGGGTTTTAGCGAGCACTGAAGCTTTCTTT.

The rearrangement links TRBV15 to TRBJ1-2; tentative D call: TRBD1 (5 bases). Looked up from germline, CDR1 is LNHNV and CDR2 is YYDKDF (reference sequence). This CDR3 is 15 amino acids long. The V and J ends lost 3 bases and 8 bases respectively, with 19 bases between them. CDR3 protein: CATSSGSRAGRGYTF. DNA of the CDR3: TGTGCCACCAGCAGTGGGAGTCGGGCAGGGAGAGGCTACACCTTC.

This clonotype has more than one count but fewer than ten. The rearrangement links TRBV7-9 to TRBJ1-1; TRBD1 might be the D (5 bases). Germline-derived CDR1 and CDR2 are SEHNR and FQNEAQ (reference sequence). V lost 5 bases, J lost 11 bases, and 12 bases lay in between. CDR3 size: 11 residues. CDR3 coding DNA: TGTGCCAGCAGCCCCGGGACCCTGGCTTTCTTT. It yields the protein CASSPGTLAFF.

The CDR3: CASSYQRAADNEQFF. CDR3 DNA sequence: TGTGCCAGCAGTTACCAGCGGGCAGCCGACAATGAGCAGTTCTTC. V is TRBV6-6 and J is TRBJ2-1; weak D call: TRBD2 (6 bases). The CDR3 contains 15 residues. Germline V lookup: CDR1 MNHNY, CDR2 SVGAGI (reference sequence). Trimming took off 2 bases at V and 5 bases at J, with 13 bases between the two ends.